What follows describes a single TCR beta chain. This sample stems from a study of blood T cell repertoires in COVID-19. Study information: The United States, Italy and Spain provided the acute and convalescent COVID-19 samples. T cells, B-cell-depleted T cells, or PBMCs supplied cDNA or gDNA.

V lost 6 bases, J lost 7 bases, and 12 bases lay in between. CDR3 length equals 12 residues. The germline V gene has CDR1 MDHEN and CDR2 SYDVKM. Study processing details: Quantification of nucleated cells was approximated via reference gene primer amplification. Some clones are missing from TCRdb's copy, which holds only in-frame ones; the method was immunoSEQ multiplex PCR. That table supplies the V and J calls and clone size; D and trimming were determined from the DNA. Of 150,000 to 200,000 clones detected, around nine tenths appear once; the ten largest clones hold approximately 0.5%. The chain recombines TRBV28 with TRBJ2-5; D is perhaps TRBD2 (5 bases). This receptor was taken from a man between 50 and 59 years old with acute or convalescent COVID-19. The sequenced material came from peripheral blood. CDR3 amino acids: CASSGAALTQYF. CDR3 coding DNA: TGTGCCAGCAGCGGAGCGGCGTTGACCCAGTACTTC.